The T cell receptor (beta chain) described here comes from a study of CD8 T cells in ankylosing spondylitis. The study, taken as a whole, reports: From matched ankylosing spondylitis synovial fluid, disease-linked clones were reportedly recovered at significantly enriched levels. Seemingly characteristic of ankylosing spondylitis blood was a TCR beta motif consisting of several highly homologous variants. Past research had described some motif variants in reactive arthritis synovial fluid and blood.

Library preparation for TCR beta used quantitative 5'-RACE with molecular barcodes. TCRdb re-derived calls from the 5' RACE reads in MiXCR, one entry per CDR3 protein. The repertoire holds about 540,000 distinct CDR3 sequences, with roughly an eighth as singletons. Looked up from germline, CDR1 is SEHNR and CDR2 is FQNEAQ (reference sequence). The CDR3 sequence is 15 residues long. J gave up 12 bases and V 4 bases, and 11 bases lay outside the gene matches. As to this clonotype: The target antigen is unknown.

This sequence originates from a male donor with ankylosing spondylitis. The sequencing input was blood, either unsorted or a sorted T cell fraction (not recorded which). The chain links TRBV7-9 to TRBJ2-2, with 10 bases that match TRBD1. The CDR3 here is CASSSTPTGGVKLFF. The CDR3 nucleotides are TGTGCCAGCAGCTCAACTCCGACAGGGGGCGTAAAGCTGTTTTTT.